The 6 T cell receptor beta chains below all came from one sample that was sequenced in a study of Ad26.COV2.S vaccination and SARS-CoV-2 variants. Described treatment: roughly 18 received Ad26.COV2.S at low or high dose, single or two shots; 5 received placebo; per-sample allocation not given. Sampling occurred on day 63 after the first vaccine or placebo injection. Repertoires were generated with immunoSEQ multiplex PCR, while TCRdb's copy carries only in-frame clones and drops some. Of roughly 350,000 clones listed, 65% to 90% are singletons. Specimen: peripheral blood, collected in a trial of Ad26.COV2.S vaccine versus placebo. The receptors were sampled from a person between 18 and 60 years old who received the Ad26.COV2.S COVID-19 vaccine or a placebo.

This chain connects TRBV9 to TRBJ2-5; D remains ambiguous. The ends were cut back, 3 bases at V and 3 bases at J, with 6 bases in the middle. Germline V CDR1 and CDR2: SGDLS, YYNGEE. The CDR3 is 12 residues long. CDR3 sequence (DNA): TGTGCCAGCAGCGGACACAAAGAGACCCAGTACTTC. Protein: CASSGHKETQYF.

The chain is built from TRBV30 and TRBJ1-4; D gene ambiguous. This CDR3 has 18 residues. Germline CDR1 and CDR2: GTSNPN and SVGIG (reference sequence). V shed 0 bases and J shed 8 bases, with 25 bases lying between them. The CDR3 sequence is CAWSVQRKTAPTPEKLFF. In nucleotides, the CDR3 is TGTGCCTGGAGTGTACAACGAAAAACTGCCCCTACGCCCGAAAAACTGTTTTTT.

The CDR3 sequence is CASSRLGTDTQYF. The CDR3 coding sequence is TGTGCCAGCTCAAGGTTAGGTACAGATACGCAGTATTTT. V usage is TRBV27 and J usage is TRBJ2-3; no reliable D call. Trimming took off 8 bases at V and 3 bases at J, with 12 bases between the two ends. Germline values: CDR1 MNHEY, CDR2 SMNVEV (reference sequence). The CDR3 covers 13 residues.

V is TRBV6-2 or TRBV6-3 and J is TRBJ2-4; 10 bases line up with TRBD1. The trim removed 6 bases at V and 2 bases at J, leaving 13 bases unmatched. In germline, CDR1 is MNHEY, CDR2 SVGEGT. The CDR3 consists of 18 residues. CDR3 loop: CASSPTGGVGVTKNIQYF. For the CDR3, the DNA is TGTGCCAGCAGCCCGACAGGGGGCGTGGGGGTTACCAAAAACATTCAGTACTTC.

This chain links TRBV7-3 with TRBJ2-5, with D tentatively TRBD2 (5 bases). Trimming left V 5 bases short and J 5 bases short, with 21 bases between. This CDR3 has 16 residues. From germline, CDR1 is SGHTA and CDR2 FQGTGA. The CDR3, as DNA: TGTGCCAGCAGCCTAGGCTCGGGGAGTCTTACTGAGACCCAGTACTTC. Its protein is CASSLGSGSLTETQYF.

A remark on this clone: With a much larger clone just one base away, this may be a read error. This sample also contains other DNA sequences that code for the same CDR3. The V and J genes are TRBV12-3 or TRBV12-4 and TRBJ1-2; the D is unclear. V was clipped by 1 base and J by 7 bases, with 4 bases between them. CDR3 size: 11 residues. CDR3 sequence reads: CASSLGSGYTF. The CDR3 nucleotides read TGTGCCAGCAGTTTAGGGAGTGGCTACACCTTC.